This T cell receptor (beta chain) was obtained from a study of immune evolution from preneoplasia to lung adenocarcinoma. Findings and caveats of the study: KRAS-mutant nodules had the highest T cell clonality. Clonality was highest in normal lung, lower in later-stage lesions apparently.

This clone was recorded a few times. Its specificity is not known. Profiling relied on immunoSEQ multiplex PCR, and the TCRdb table lists in-frame clones only, not all of them. The sample yields approximately 3,700 clones, around 74% seen once. Germline V lookup: CDR1 SGHRS, CDR2 YFSETQ. Trimming left V 1 base short and J 10 bases short, with 12 bases between. This CDR3 spans 13 amino acids. This sequence was found in a person between 65 and 80 years old with lung adenocarcinoma. The sample taken for sequencing was FFPE minimally invasive lung adenocarcinoma tissue. The chain joins TRBV5-1 to TRBJ2-1; D is tentatively TRBD1 or TRBD2 (5 bases each). CDR3 DNA sequence: TGCGCCAGCAGCTTGTGGGGGAGCGGAGAGCAGTTCTTC. Amino acids: CASSLWGSGEQFF.